The entry below describes one T cell receptor beta chain. Its antigen is not known. Time point: neoterminal ileum biopsy at postoperative endoscopy, about 6 months after surgery. CDR3 length equals 13 residues. The V end lost 0 bases, the J end lost 6 bases, and 12 bases lay between the germline ends. CDR1 is GTSNPN, CDR2 SVGIG, per germline (reference sequence). This entry belongs to a study of T cell repertoires in ileal Crohn's disease. The study, taken as a whole, reports: The median delay to postoperative endoscopy was less than eight months.

Clones were read by immunoSEQ multiplex PCR, and TCRdb kept only the in-frame ones, dropping some. This table has 6,500 to 8,000 clones, 70% to 75% appearing once. The specimen sequenced was ileal tissue. This chain joins TRBV30 and TRBJ2-7, with a tentative D call TRBD1 (5 bases). The source of this sequence is an adult with Crohn's disease. CDR3 amino acids: CAWSVIWGGEQYF. The DNA for the CDR3 is TGTGCCTGGAGTGTAATTTGGGGCGGCGAGCAGTACTTC.